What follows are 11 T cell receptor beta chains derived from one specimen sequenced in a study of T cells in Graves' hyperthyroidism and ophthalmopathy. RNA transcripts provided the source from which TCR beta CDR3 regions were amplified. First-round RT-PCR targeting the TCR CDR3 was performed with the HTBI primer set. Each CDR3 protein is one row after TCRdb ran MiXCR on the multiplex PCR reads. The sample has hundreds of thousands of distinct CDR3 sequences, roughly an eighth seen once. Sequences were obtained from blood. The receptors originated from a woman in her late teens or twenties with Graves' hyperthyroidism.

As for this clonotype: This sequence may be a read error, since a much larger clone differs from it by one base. The CDR3 DNA follows: TGTGCCATCAGCGCAGGACAGACTAATCAGCCCCAGCATTTT. It translates to CAISAGQTNQPQHF. The rearrangement uses TRBV10-3 and TRBJ1-5; D is perhaps TRBD1 (6 bases). The V and J ends lost 6 bases and 4 bases respectively, with 13 bases between them. Germline V gene data show CDR1 as ENHRY and CDR2 as SYGVKD. The CDR3 totals 14 residues.

CDR3 amino acids: CVARTYEQYF. In nucleotides, the CDR3 is TGTGTCGCGAGGACGTACGAGCAGTACTTC. The V gene is TRBV19, the J gene TRBJ2-7; D is uncertain. From germline, CDR1 is LNHDA and CDR2 SQIVND (reference sequence). The CDR3 runs to 10 residues. Complete variable domain (other parts from reference TRBV19 and TRBJ2-7): DGGITQSPKYLFRKEGQNVTLSCEQNLNHDAMYWYRQDPGQGLRLIYYSQIVNDFQKGDIAEGYSVSREKKESFPLTVTSAQKNPTAFYLCVARTYEQYFGPGTRLTVT.

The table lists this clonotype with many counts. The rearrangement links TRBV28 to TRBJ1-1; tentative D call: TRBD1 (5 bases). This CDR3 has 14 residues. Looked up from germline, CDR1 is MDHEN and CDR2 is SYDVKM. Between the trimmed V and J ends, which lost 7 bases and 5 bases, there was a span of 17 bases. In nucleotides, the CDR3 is TGTGCCAGCATCACCTCACTGTCAGGGACTGAAGCTTTCTTT. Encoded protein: CASITSLSGTEAFF.

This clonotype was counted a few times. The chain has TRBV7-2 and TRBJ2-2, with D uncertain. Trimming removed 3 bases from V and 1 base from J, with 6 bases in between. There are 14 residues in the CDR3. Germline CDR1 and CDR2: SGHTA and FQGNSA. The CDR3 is CASSFWENTGELFF. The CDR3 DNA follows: TGTGCCAGCAGCTTTTGGGAGAACACCGGGGAGCTGTTTTTT.

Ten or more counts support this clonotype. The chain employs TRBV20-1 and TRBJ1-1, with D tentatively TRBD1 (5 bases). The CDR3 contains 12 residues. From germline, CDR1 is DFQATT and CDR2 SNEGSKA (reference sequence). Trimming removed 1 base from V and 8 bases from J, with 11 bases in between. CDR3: CSARGNRDEAFF. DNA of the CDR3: TGCAGTGCTAGAGGGAACCGGGACGAAGCTTTCTTT.

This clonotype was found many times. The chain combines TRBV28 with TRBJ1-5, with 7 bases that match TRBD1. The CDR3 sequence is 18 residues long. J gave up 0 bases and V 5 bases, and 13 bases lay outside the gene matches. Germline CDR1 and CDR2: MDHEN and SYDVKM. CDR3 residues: CASSPNPGTENSNQPQHF. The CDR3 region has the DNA TGTGCCAGCAGTCCCAACCCCGGGACAGAGAATAGCAATCAGCCCCAGCATTTT.

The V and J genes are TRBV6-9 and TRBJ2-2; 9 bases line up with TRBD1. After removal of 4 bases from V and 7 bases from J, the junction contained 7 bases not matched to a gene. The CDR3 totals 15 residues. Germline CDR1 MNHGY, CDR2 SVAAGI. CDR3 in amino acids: CASSSTGGFVGELFF. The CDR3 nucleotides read TGTGCCAGCAGTTCGACAGGGGGATTCGTCGGGGAGCTGTTTTTT.

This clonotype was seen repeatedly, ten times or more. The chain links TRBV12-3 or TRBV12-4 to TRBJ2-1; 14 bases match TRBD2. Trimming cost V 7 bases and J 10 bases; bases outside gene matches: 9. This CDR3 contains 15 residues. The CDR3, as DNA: TGTGCCAGCACCATGGGACTAGCGGGAGCCGGGGAGCAGTTCTTC. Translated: CASTMGLAGAGEQFF.

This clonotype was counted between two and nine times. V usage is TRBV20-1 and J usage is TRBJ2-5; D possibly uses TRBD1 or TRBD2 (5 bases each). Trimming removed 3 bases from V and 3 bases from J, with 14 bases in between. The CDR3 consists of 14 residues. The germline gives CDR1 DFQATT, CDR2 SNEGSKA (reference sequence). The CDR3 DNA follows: TGCAGTGCTAGGAAGGTTGGGGGAAAAGAGACCCAGTACTTC. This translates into CSARKVGGKETQYF.

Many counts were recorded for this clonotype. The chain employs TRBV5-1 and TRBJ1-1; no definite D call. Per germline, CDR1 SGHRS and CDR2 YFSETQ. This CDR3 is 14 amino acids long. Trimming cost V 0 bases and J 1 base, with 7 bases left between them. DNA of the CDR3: TGCGCCAGCAGCTTGGTGGAGGAGAACACTGAAGCTTTCTTT. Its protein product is CASSLVEENTEAFF.

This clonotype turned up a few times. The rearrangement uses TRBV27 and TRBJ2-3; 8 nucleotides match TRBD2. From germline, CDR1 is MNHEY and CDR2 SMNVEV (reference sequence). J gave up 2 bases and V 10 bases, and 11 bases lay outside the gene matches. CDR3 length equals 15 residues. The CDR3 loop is CATGRGARYTDTQYF. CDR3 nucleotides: TGTGCCACCGGGAGGGGGGCCCGATACACAGATACGCAGTATTTT.